This T cell receptor beta chain is from a study of shared clonotypes between healthy human individuals. Study overall: Each donor's CD4 naive and CD4 memory cells filled three plates apiece, CD8 naive two, and CD8 memory one.

Germline lookup yields CDR1 SGDLS and CDR2 YYNGEE. With 3 bases clipped from V and 4 bases from J, the junction kept 8 bases outside the gene matches. The CDR3 length is 15 residues. This clone was seen only a few times. The split of CD4+ cells yielded CD45RA+ naive and CD45RA-negative memory subsets. TCRdb keeps only in-frame clones here, not all; method: immunoSEQ multiplex PCR. In the table there are about 1 million clones, around 74% of which are singletons. V gene TRBV9 combines with J gene TRBJ2-3, with TRBD1 matching 7 bases. This TCR derives from a man aged 18 to 35 in good health. Sequencing was done on a sample of memory CD4+ T cells sorted from blood. Subset defined: CD45RA-negative fraction. CDR3 sequence (DNA): TGTGCCAGCAGCGCGAGGGGGCTGGGTGCAGATACGCAGTATTTT. Amino acid sequence: CASSARGLGADTQYF. Combining the CDR3 with reference TRBV9 and TRBJ2-3 gives the whole variable domain DSGVTQTPKHLITATGQRVTLRCSPRSGDLSVYWYQQSLDQGLQFLIQYYNGEERAKGNILERFSAQQFPDLHSELNLSSLELGDSALYFCASSARGLGADTQYFGPGTRLTVL.